This TCR beta chain was sequenced in a study of cytomegalovirus exposure and HLA in healthy donors. Points from the study as a whole: An analysis done earlier found most TCR beta V segments productive about 87% or about 30% of the time. Reports indicate that TCR beta sequences accurately predicted the HLA-A and HLA-B alleles of most subjects.

Comments on this clone: The antigen is not known.

The primer mix had 60 Vbeta and 13 Jbeta primers. Libraries were prepared by immunoSEQ multiplex PCR; TCRdb keeps only in-frame clonotypes and omits some of them. Among around 140,000 clones listed, approximately 82% were seen once. This CDR3 has 16 residues. Germline V lookup: CDR1 MDHEN, CDR2 SYDVKM. Deletions cut 1 base from V and 2 bases from J, with 12 bases between. The sequenced sample was PBMCs. This chain uses TRBV28 with TRBJ1-5; no clear D gene. The receptor's source is a female donor in good health and CMV-seronegative. As DNA, the CDR3 is TGTGCCAGCAGTTTATTTGAAGGGAGGGGCAATCAGCCCCAGCATTTT. Its translation: CASSLFEGRGNQPQHF.